The rows below give T cell receptor beta chains drawn from one sample of a study of cytomegalovirus exposure and HLA in healthy donors. The repertoire was sequenced with immunoSEQ multiplex PCR; TCRdb's copy has only in-frame clones and lacks some. This table has more than 90,000 clones, 88% appearing once. The sequencing sample was made of PBMCs. The receptor source for this set is a man between 18 and 35 years old in good health and CMV-seropositive. Both conserved end residues are part of each CDR3. The D gene is left open where the match is weak. Only some rows state a clone size, as once, few, many or a class for expanded clones.

j_call: TRBJ2-3
v_call: TRBV5-1
clone_size: -
d_call: TRBD2
cdr3_aa: CASSLAGLAYDTQYF
cdr3_nt: TGCGCCAGCAGCTTGGCGGGACTAGCTTACGATACGCAGTATTTT

j_call: TRBJ2-1
v_call: TRBV27
clone_size: many
d_call: -
cdr3_aa: CASSFGTLYYNEQFF
cdr3_nt: TGTGCCAGCAGTTTCGGGACTTTGTACTACAATGAGCAGTTCTTC

j_call: TRBJ1-2
v_call: TRBV4-1
clone_size: few
d_call: -
cdr3_aa: CASSRRQENYGYTF
cdr3_nt: TGCGCCAGCAGCCGAAGACAGGAGAACTATGGCTACACCTTC

j_call: TRBJ2-2
v_call: TRBV2
clone_size: -
d_call: -
cdr3_aa: CASRLTVFTGELFF
cdr3_nt: TGTGCCAGCAGACTGACAGTTTTCACCGGGGAGCTGTTTTTT

j_call: TRBJ1-5
v_call: TRBV6-1
clone_size: -
d_call: -
cdr3_aa: CASSEALGGGNQPQHF
cdr3_nt: TGTGCCAGCAGTGAAGCGCTGGGGGGGGGCAATCAGCCCCAGCATTTT

j_call: TRBJ1-1
v_call: TRBV29-1
clone_size: -
d_call: -
cdr3_aa: CSIDLSEGTEAFF
cdr3_nt: TGCAGCATAGATCTGTCGGAGGGCACTGAAGCTTTCTTT

j_call: TRBJ1-6
v_call: TRBV19
clone_size: -
d_call: TRBD1
cdr3_aa: CASSSSRDSNSPLHF
cdr3_nt: TGTGCCAGTAGTTCAAGCCGGGACAGCAATTCACCCCTCCACTTT

j_call: TRBJ2-3
v_call: TRBV4-3
clone_size: -
d_call: -
cdr3_aa: CASSQDPSTDTQYF
cdr3_nt: TGCGCCAGCAGCCAAGATCCGAGCACAGATACGCAGTATTTT

j_call: TRBJ1-2
v_call: TRBV4-1
clone_size: -
d_call: -
cdr3_aa: CASSHLYTRTDNYGYTF
cdr3_nt: TGCGCCAGCAGCCATTTATATACCCGGACTGACAACTATGGCTACACCTTC

j_call: TRBJ2-7
v_call: TRBV11-2
clone_size: -
d_call: -
cdr3_aa: CASSLQENSLYF
cdr3_nt: TGTGCCAGCAGCTTACAGGAAAATAGTCTGTACTTC

j_call: TRBJ2-6
v_call: TRBV5-6
clone_size: once
d_call: TRBD1
cdr3_aa: CASKTPPGTGSSGANVLTF
cdr3_nt: TGTGCCTCCAAGACCCCACCCGGGACAGGATCCTCTGGGGCCAACGTCCTGACTTTC

j_call: TRBJ1-4
v_call: TRBV5-1
clone_size: -
d_call: -
cdr3_aa: CASSSPPGEKLFF
cdr3_nt: TGCGCCAGCAGCTCACCGCCGGGGGAAAAACTGTTTTTT

j_call: TRBJ1-1
v_call: TRBV10-3
clone_size: -
d_call: TRBD1
cdr3_aa: CAISEGQGGNTEAFF
cdr3_nt: TGTGCCATCAGTGAGGGACAGGGGGGGAACACTGAAGCTTTCTTT

j_call: TRBJ2-2
v_call: TRBV4-2
clone_size: -
d_call: TRBD2
cdr3_aa: CASSQVSASGDTGELFF
cdr3_nt: TGTGCCAGCAGCCAAGTCTCGGCTAGCGGAGACACCGGGGAGCTGTTTTTT

j_call: TRBJ1-6
v_call: TRBV27
clone_size: -
d_call: TRBD1
cdr3_aa: CASSPYSRDSSYNSPLHF
cdr3_nt: TGTGCCAGCAGTCCCTATTCGCGGGACAGCTCCTATAATTCACCCCTCCACTTT

j_call: TRBJ1-5
v_call: TRBV6-6
clone_size: -
d_call: -
cdr3_aa: CASSYSREGDQPQHF
cdr3_nt: TGTGCCAGCAGTTACTCCAGGGAGGGGGATCAGCCCCAGCATTTT

j_call: TRBJ1-1
v_call: TRBV4-1
clone_size: -
d_call: TRBD1
cdr3_aa: CASSPTRGLRTEAFF
cdr3_nt: TGCGCCAGCAGCCCCACCAGGGGGCTGCGAACTGAAGCTTTCTTT

j_call: TRBJ1-4
v_call: TRBV19
clone_size: -
d_call: -
cdr3_aa: CASSTLQGGVEKLFF
cdr3_nt: TGTGCCAGTAGTACCCTACAGGGTGGGGTTGAAAAACTGTTTTTT

j_call: TRBJ2-7
v_call: TRBV7-9
clone_size: -
d_call: -
cdr3_aa: CASSLGANEQYF
cdr3_nt: TGTGCCAGCAGCTTGGGGGCTAACGAGCAGTACTTC

j_call: TRBJ2-7
v_call: TRBV29-1
clone_size: -
d_call: -
cdr3_aa: CSVWAGGSEQYF
cdr3_nt: TGCAGCGTTTGGGCCGGTGGCAGCGAGCAGTACTTC

j_call: TRBJ1-5
v_call: TRBV6-1
clone_size: -
d_call: -
cdr3_aa: CASSDSSNQPQHF
cdr3_nt: TGTGCCAGCAGCGACAGTAGCAATCAGCCCCAGCATTTT

j_call: TRBJ1-5
v_call: TRBV6-1
clone_size: once
d_call: TRBD1
cdr3_aa: CASSADRGQPQHF
cdr3_nt: TGTGCCAGCAGTGCCGACAGGGGTCAGCCCCAGCATTTT

j_call: TRBJ2-7
v_call: TRBV28
clone_size: -
d_call: -
cdr3_aa: CASSLTGRAREQYF
cdr3_nt: TGTGCCAGCAGTTTGACAGGTAGGGCTAGGGAGCAGTACTTC

j_call: TRBJ1-1
v_call: TRBV7-9
clone_size: -
d_call: TRBD1
cdr3_aa: CASFDPGQGTSEAFF
cdr3_nt: TGTGCCAGCTTCGATCCGGGACAGGGAACGTCCGAAGCTTTCTTT

j_call: TRBJ2-5
v_call: TRBV4-3
clone_size: -
d_call: -
cdr3_aa: CASSLGLGGLGETQYF
cdr3_nt: TGCGCCAGCAGCCTGGGCCTGGGGGGGCTCGGAGAGACCCAGTACTTC

j_call: TRBJ1-6
v_call: TRBV7-9
clone_size: few
d_call: TRBD1
cdr3_aa: CASSGDSSFNSPLHF
cdr3_nt: TGTGCCAGCAGCGGGGACAGTTCTTTTAATTCACCCCTCCACTTT

j_call: TRBJ2-2
v_call: TRBV5-4
clone_size: once
d_call: -
cdr3_aa: CASSLGLRNTGELFF
cdr3_nt: TGTGCCAGCAGCTTGGGTCTGAGAAACACCGGGGAGCTGTTTTTT

j_call: TRBJ1-2
v_call: TRBV6-6
clone_size: -
d_call: TRBD1
cdr3_aa: CASRGPTGYYGYTF
cdr3_nt: TGTGCCAGCAGGGGTCCGACAGGGTACTATGGCTACACCTTC